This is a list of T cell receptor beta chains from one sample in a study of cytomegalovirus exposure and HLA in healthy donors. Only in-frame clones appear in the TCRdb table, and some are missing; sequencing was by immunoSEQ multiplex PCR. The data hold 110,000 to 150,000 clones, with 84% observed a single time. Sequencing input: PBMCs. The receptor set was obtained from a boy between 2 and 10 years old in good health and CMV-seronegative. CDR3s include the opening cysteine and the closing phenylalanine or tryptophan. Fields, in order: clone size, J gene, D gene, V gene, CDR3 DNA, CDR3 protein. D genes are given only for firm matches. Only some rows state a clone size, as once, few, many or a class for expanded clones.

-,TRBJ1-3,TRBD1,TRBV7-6,TGTGCCAGCAGCTTATTATCACAGGGGACGGGAAACACCATATATTTT,CASSLLSQGTGNTIYF
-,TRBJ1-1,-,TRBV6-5,TGTGCCAGCAGTTACGGGGGGGCGGGGGTAGAAGCTTTCTTT,CASSYGGAGVEAFF
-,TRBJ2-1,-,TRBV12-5,TGTGCTAGTGGTTCTGCCCCGGGACTTCAGTTCTTC,CASGSAPGLQFF
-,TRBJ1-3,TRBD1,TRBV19,TGTGCCAGTACCGAAACAGGGGAGTCTGGAAACACCATATATTTT,CASTETGESGNTIYF
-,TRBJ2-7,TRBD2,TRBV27,TGTGCCAGCAGTTTATCGCCTAGCGGGAGCTCCTACGAGCAGTACTTC,CASSLSPSGSSYEQYF
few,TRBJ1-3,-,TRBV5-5,TGTGCCAGCAGCGGACACAGGGCCCTCTCTGGAAACACCATATATTTT,CASSGHRALSGNTIYF
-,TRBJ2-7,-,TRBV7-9,TGTGCCAGCAGCTTTGGGAGAGGACGCGAGCAGTACTTC,CASSFGRGREQYF
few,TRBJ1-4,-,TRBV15,TGTGCCACCAGCAGGAGCAGGCCGGCTCCGGTTGAAAAACTGTTTTTT,CATSRSRPAPVEKLFF
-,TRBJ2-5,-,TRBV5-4,TGTGCCAGCAGCTTGGATGGGGGCAGTCGAGAGACCCAGTACTTC,CASSLDGGSRETQYF
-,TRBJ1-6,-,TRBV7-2,TGTGCCAGCAGCTTCAACAACCCCATGTCACCCCTCCACTTT,CASSFNNPMSPLHF
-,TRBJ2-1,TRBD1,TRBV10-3,TGTGCCATCAGTGCGGTAAATTTTGTGACAGGGGGCTTCAGCTCCTACAATGAGCAGTTCTTC,CAISAVNFVTGGFSSYNEQFF
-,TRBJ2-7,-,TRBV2,TGTGCCAGCAGTGAAGCGGGTTTTCCGGACACCACCTACGAGCAGTACTTC,CASSEAGFPDTTYEQYF
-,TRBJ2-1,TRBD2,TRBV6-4,TGTGCCAGCAGCCCTAGCGGGGGGGCCTCGGATGAGCAGTTCTTC,CASSPSGGASDEQFF
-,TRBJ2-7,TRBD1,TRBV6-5,TGTGCCAGCAGCCGGGACAGTACGGTCCACGAGCAGTACTTC,CASSRDSTVHEQYF
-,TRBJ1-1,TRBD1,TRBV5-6,TGTGCCAGCACCATTGAGGAGGGGGCGCGTGGGGACACTGAAGCTTTCTTT,CASTIEEGARGDTEAFF
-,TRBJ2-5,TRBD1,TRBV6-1,TGTGCCAGCAGTGAAGCCCCCGGGACAGTCAAAGAGACCCAGTACTTC,CASSEAPGTVKETQYF
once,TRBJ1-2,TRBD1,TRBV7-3,TGTGCCAGCAGCTTAAGGGACAGGGGGCCACCTACTTCTACCTTC,CASSLRDRGPPTSTF
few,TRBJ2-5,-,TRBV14,TGTGCCAGCAGCCAAGAACTCAGGGAAGAGACCCAGTACTTC,CASSQELREETQYF
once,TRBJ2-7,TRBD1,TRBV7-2,TGTGCCAGCAGCGGGTGGGACAGGGGTCGGTACGAGCAGTACTTC,CASSGWDRGRYEQYF
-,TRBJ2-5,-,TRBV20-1,TGCAGTGCTAGTGGGCTGACCCAGTACTTC,CSASGLTQYF
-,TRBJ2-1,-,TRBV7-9,TGTGCCAGCAGCTTCCCCACTAGGTTCGGAAATGAGCAGTTCTTC,CASSFPTRFGNEQFF
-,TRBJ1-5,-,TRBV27,TGTGCCAGCAGTTCTGCTAGTACTTATAACAATCAGCCCCAGCATTTT,CASSSASTYNNQPQHF
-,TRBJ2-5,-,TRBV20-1,TGCAGTGCTTGGGAGCAAGAGACCCAGTACTTC,CSAWEQETQYF
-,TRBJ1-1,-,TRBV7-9,TGTGCCAGCAGCTCCTCTAGTATCGGGAACACTGAAGCTTTCTTT,CASSSSSIGNTEAFF
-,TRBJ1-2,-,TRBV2,TGTGCCAGCAGGGAGGTCCTTCTCTCCTATGGCTACACCTTC,CASREVLLSYGYTF
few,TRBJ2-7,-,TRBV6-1,TGTGCCAGCAGTTTTACAGGCTACGAGCAGTACTTC,CASSFTGYEQYF
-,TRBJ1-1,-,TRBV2,TGTGCCAGCAGTGTCCAGGGGACGGGCACTGAAGCTTTCTTT,CASSVQGTGTEAFF
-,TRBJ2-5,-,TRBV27,TGTGCCAGCAGTTTCAGGGAGACCCAGTACTTC,CASSFRETQYF
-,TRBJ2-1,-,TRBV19,TGTGCCAGTAGTGCTACTATGTATGAGCAGTTCTTC,CASSATMYEQFF
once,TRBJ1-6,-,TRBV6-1,TGTGTCAGCAGTAGGGACATAAATTCACCCCTCCACTTT,CVSSRDINSPLHF
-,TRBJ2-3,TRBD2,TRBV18,TGTGCCAGCTCACATACTAGCGGTCCAGATACGCAGTATTTT,CASSHTSGPDTQYF
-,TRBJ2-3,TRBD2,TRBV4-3,TGCGCCAGCAGCCAAGATCACAGGCTAGCGGGAGGGAATACGCAGTATTTT,CASSQDHRLAGGNTQYF
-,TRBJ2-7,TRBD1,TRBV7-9,TGTGCCAGCAGCCGGAGCCAGGGGGCACTATCCTACGAGCAGTACTTC,CASSRSQGALSYEQYF
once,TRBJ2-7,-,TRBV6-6,TGTGCCAGCAGTTACCCCCCAGCGTCCTACGAGCAGTACTTC,CASSYPPASYEQYF
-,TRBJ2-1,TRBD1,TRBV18,TGTGCCAGCTCACCGTACGACAGGGGGCCGAGGGTTTCGGAGCAGTTCTTC,CASSPYDRGPRVSEQFF
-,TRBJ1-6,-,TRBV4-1,TGCGCCAGCAGCCCGTCTTTCGGAGGGCGCCGATCCTATAATTCACCCCTCCACTTT,CASSPSFGGRRSYNSPLHF
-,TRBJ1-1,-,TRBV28,TGTGCCAGCAGCTACCGCAGGGGTAAGGCTGAAGCTTTCTTT,CASSYRRGKAEAFF
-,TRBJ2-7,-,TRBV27,TGTGCCAGCAGTTTAGATGGAGGAAGTAATCCTTACGAGCAGTACTTC,CASSLDGGSNPYEQYF
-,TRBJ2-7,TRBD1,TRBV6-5,TGTGCCAGCAGTTACTCGGGGACAGCCCACGAGCAGTACTTC,CASSYSGTAHEQYF
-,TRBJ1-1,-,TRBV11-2,TGTGCCAGCAGCTTAGCCCGGGACACTGAAGCTTTCTTT,CASSLARDTEAFF
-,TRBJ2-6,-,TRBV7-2,TGTGCCAGCAGCTTAGTACGGACACCTGGGGCCAACGTCCTGACTTTC,CASSLVRTPGANVLTF
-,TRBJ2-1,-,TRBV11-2,TGTGCCAGCAGCTCGACATACAATGAGCAGTTCTTC,CASSSTYNEQFF
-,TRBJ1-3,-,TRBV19,TGTGCCAGTACGACAGCAAAAAACTCTGGAAACACCATATATTTT,CASTTAKNSGNTIYF
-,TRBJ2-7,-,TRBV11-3,TGTGCCAGCAGCCCATACTCGAAAGAGCAGTACTTC,CASSPYSKEQYF
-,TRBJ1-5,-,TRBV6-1,TGTGCCAGCGGCACAGCGGTGGATCGGCCCCAGCATTTT,CASGTAVDRPQHF
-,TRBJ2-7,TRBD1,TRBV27,TGTGCCAGCAGTTCCGGGTGGACAGGGCTGGCCGAGCAGTACTTC,CASSSGWTGLAEQYF
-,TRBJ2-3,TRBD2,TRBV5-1,TGCGCCAGCAGCTTCGGACTAGCGGGGGGTGGTTCTCGGGCGTGGGCGGGAGATACGCAGTATTTT,CASSFGLAGGGSRAWAGDTQYF
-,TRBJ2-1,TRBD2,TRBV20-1,TGCGCGGGGGGGACCCACAATGAGCAGTTCTTC,CAGGTHNEQFF
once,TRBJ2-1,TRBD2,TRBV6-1,TGTGCCAGCAGTGCTCGACTAGCGGGATTATACAATGAGCAGTTCTTC,CASSARLAGLYNEQFF
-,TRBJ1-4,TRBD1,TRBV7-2,TGTGCCACCAAAAGACAGGGCCGAGAAAAACTGTTTTTT,CATKRQGREKLFF
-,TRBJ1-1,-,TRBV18,TGTGCCAGCTCACATCTTTTTTCCGCGGAGGACACTGAAGCTTTCTTT,CASSHLFSAEDTEAFF
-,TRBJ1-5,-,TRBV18,TGTGCCAGCTCACCGTTTCAGAGCAATCAGCCCCAGCATTTT,CASSPFQSNQPQHF
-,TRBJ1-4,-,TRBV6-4,TGTGCCAGCAGGACAGTATCTAATGAAAAACTGTTTTTT,CASRTVSNEKLFF
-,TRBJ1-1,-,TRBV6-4,TGTGCCAGCAGCACAGGGATGGGGGGGGACAACACTGAAGCTTTCTTT,CASSTGMGGDNTEAFF
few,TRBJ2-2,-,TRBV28,TGTGCCAGCAGCTCCCCAACTAATCCCGGGGAGCTGTTTTTT,CASSSPTNPGELFF
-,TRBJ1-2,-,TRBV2,TGTGCCAGCAGTGCGTCCAGGGCCCTCTATGGCTACACCTTC,CASSASRALYGYTF
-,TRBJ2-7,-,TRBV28,TGTGCCAGCAGTTTTAGTTTGCCCCATTATCCGTACGAGCAGTACTTC,CASSFSLPHYPYEQYF
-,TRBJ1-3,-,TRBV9,TGTGCCAGCAGCGTCAGAACAGGAAAAACTGGAAACACCATATATTTT,CASSVRTGKTGNTIYF
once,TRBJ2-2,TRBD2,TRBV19,TGTGCCAGTAGTGGGAGGACTAGCGGGAGTGCCGGGGAGCTGTTTTTT,CASSGRTSGSAGELFF
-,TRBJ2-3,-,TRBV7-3,TGTGCCAGCAGCTTACGCGGGGCCCCCACAGATACGCAGTATTTT,CASSLRGAPTDTQYF